The rows below give T cell receptor beta chains drawn from one sample of a study of blood T cells in healthy people across ages. TCRdb reprocessed the 5' RACE reads with MiXCR, giving one entry per CDR3 protein. The table has approximately 730,000 distinct CDR3 sequences, roughly 50% seen once. Sequencing was carried out using blood. All receptors derive from a man at least 80 years old in good health. Each CDR3 is given with its conserved first and last residue. D genes are given only for firm matches. The size entry is marked missing in some rows and otherwise reads once, few, many or a size class.

V	J	size	D	CDR3	DNA
TRBV27	TRBJ2-3	NA	NA	CASSYQGMQPTQYF	TGTGCCAGCAGTTACCAGGGGATGCAGCCCACGCAGTATTTT
TRBV29-1	TRBJ2-7	many	TRBD1	CSVHRGYEQYF	TGCAGCGTTCACAGGGGCTACGAGCAGTACTTC
TRBV28	TRBJ1-5	few	TRBD1	CASSPDRVDQPQHF	TGTGCCAGCAGTCCGGACAGGGTGGATCAGCCCCAGCATTTT
TRBV6-1	TRBJ2-1	few	TRBD2	CASSLDPSSGLAGSNEQFF	TGTGCCAGCAGCCTAGATCCCTCCTCGGGACTAGCGGGATCCAATGAGCAGTTCTTC
TRBV18	TRBJ2-4	few	NA	CASSPPSRPPLMVAKNIQYF	TGTGCCAGCTCACCACCGAGTAGGCCTCCGTTAATGGTAGCCAAAAACATTCAGTACTTC
TRBV29-1	TRBJ1-2	few	TRBD1	CSVGQGIGYTF	TGCAGCGTGGGACAGGGTATTGGCTACACCTTC
TRBV7-6	TRBJ1-2	few	NA	CASSLDGERGGWNGYTF	TGTGCCAGCAGCTTAGACGGAGAAAGGGGAGGTTGGAATGGCTACACCTTC
TRBV5-6	TRBJ2-2	NA	TRBD2	CASSSQRDLNTGELFF	TGTGCCAGCAGCTCGCAGCGGGACCTAAACACCGGGGAGCTGTTTTTT
TRBV5-1	TRBJ2-5	NA	NA	CASSPQIHSYQETQYF	TGCGCCAGCAGCCCGCAGATCCACTCGTACCAAGAGACCCAGTACTTC
TRBV7-2	TRBJ2-1	few	NA	CASSPSVKGYEQFF	TGTGCCAGCAGCCCCTCGGTCAAAGGCTATGAGCAGTTCTTC
TRBV12-3/TRBV12-4	TRBJ1-2	once	NA	CASSLTGSDGYTF	TGTGCCAGCAGTTTAACAGGGAGCGATGGCTACACCTTC
TRBV5-1	TRBJ1-1	NA	TRBD1	CASSSGQGRTEAFF	TGCGCCAGCAGCTCTGGACAGGGGCGGACTGAAGCTTTCTTT
TRBV2	TRBJ2-2	NA	TRBD2	CASRQLAGSGELFF	TGTGCCAGCAGACAACTAGCGGGGAGCGGGGAGCTGTTTTTT
TRBV12-3/TRBV12-4	TRBJ2-3	few	NA	CASSRTGRAYF	TGTGCCAGCAGCAGGACGGGCAGGGCGTATTTT
TRBV29-1	TRBJ2-7	few	TRBD2	CSVDRAGGSSTYEQYF	TGCAGCGTTGATAGAGCGGGGGGATCTTCCACCTACGAGCAGTACTTC
TRBV9	TRBJ2-6	few	NA	CASSAPRFSGANVLTF	TGTGCCAGCAGCGCTCCCAGGTTCTCTGGGGCCAACGTCCTGACTTTC
TRBV7-2	TRBJ2-2	many	NA	CASSLAPGNTGELFF	TGTGCCAGCAGCTTAGCGCCGGGAAACACCGGGGAGCTGTTTTTT
TRBV29-1	TRBJ2-1	NA	NA	CSVGRSLNEQFF	TGCAGCGTTGGGCGGAGCCTTAATGAGCAGTTCTTC
TRBV27	TRBJ2-2	NA	NA	CASSTDWDTGELFF	TGTGCCAGCAGCACAGACTGGGACACCGGGGAGCTGTTTTTT
TRBV11-1	TRBJ2-5	few	NA	CASSLLGGIGQYF	TGTGCCAGCAGCTTGCTTGGCGGGATCGGGCAGTACTTC
TRBV11-3	TRBJ2-5	NA	TRBD1	CASSPRTGEKETQYF	TGTGCCAGCAGCCCTCGGACAGGGGAAAAGGAGACCCAGTACTTC
TRBV4-2	TRBJ2-7	few	NA	CASSQDPQNEQYF	TGTGCCAGCAGCCAAGATCCCCAAAACGAGCAGTACTTC
TRBV4-2	TRBJ2-7	few	NA	CASSQDGTGRLSYEQYF	TGTGCCAGCAGCCAAGACGGAACAGGCCGCCTCTCCTACGAGCAGTACTTC
TRBV4-1	TRBJ2-1	NA	NA	CASSTSQGYNEQFF	TGCGCCAGCAGCACCTCGCAGGGCTACAATGAGCAGTTCTTC
TRBV7-2	TRBJ2-3	few	NA	CASSLTAGPPRDTQYF	TGTGCCAGCAGCTTAACGGCGGGACCACCCAGGGATACGCAGTATTTT
TRBV5-1	TRBJ1-2	NA	NA	CASSGRGEANYGYIF	TGCGCCAGCAGCGGGCGGGGAGAAGCTAACTATGGCTACATCTTC
TRBV12-3/TRBV12-4	TRBJ2-1	NA	NA	CASSLGGMGNEQFF	TGTGCCAGCAGTTTAGGGGGGATGGGGAATGAGCAGTTCTTC
TRBV9	TRBJ2-7	few	TRBD1	CASSQTGTGSGEQYF	TGTGCCAGCAGCCAAACCGGGACAGGCTCTGGCGAGCAGTACTTC
TRBV20-1	TRBJ1-4	NA	NA	CSARRGPLEKLFF	TGCAGTGCTAGACGAGGACCGCTTGAAAAACTGTTTTTT
TRBV25-1	TRBJ1-2	NA	TRBD1	CASSEGGQGSGYGYTF	TGTGCCAGCAGTGAAGGGGGACAGGGCAGCGGCTATGGCTACACCTTC